A selection of T cell receptor beta chains follows, all from one sample in a study of OX40 agonist ivuxolimab in advanced cancers. Sequenced by immunoSEQ multiplex PCR; TCRdb stores in-frame clones only, minus some. Counted here are over 35,000 clones, around 89% occurring once; the ten biggest clones make up less than 0.7%. The material was CD4+ or CD8+ T cells sorted from blood, obtained in a trial of the OX40 agonist ivuxolimab. These receptors originate from an adult with an advanced solid tumor such as melanoma, head and neck, liver or kidney cancer. CDR3s include the opening cysteine and the closing phenylalanine or tryptophan.

>TRBJ2-5|16|TRBV18
CASSPRPSGFQETQYF
>TRBJ1-1|14|TRBV6-5
CASSRSRTAPEAFF
>TRBJ2-4|14|TRBV7-2
CASSLRDSGNIQYF
>TRBJ1-6|15|TRBV25-1
CASSGNRGFNSPLHF
>TRBJ1-6|12|TRBV7-3
CASSLAGGPLHF
>TRBJ2-7|14|TRBV14
CASSQRGGAHEQYF
>TRBJ2-5|15|TRBV7-2
CASSKQAFLQETQYF
>TRBJ2-2|18|TRBV5-5
CASSFSTSGGTGTGELFF
>TRBJ2-3|14|TRBV7-2
CASSLVVYTDTQYF
>TRBJ1-2|17|TRBV7-8
CASSFGAGQGTNYGYTF
>TRBJ2-1|13|TRBV2
CAGDRASYNEQFF
>TRBJ1-3|16|TRBV5-1
CASSKDRVRSGNTIYF
>TRBJ1-3|17|TRBV11-2
CASSLGILPDPGNTIYF
>TRBJ1-1|13|TRBV7-9
CASSLFVVIEAFF
>TRBJ1-6|15|TRBV4-2
CASSQGQSRGLALHF
>TRBJ1-2|13|TRBV7-8
CASSRRGGYGYTF
>TRBJ1-1|15|TRBV5-1
CASSLMGPGNTEAFF
>TRBJ2-3|16|TRBV7-2
CASSLGGRGLTDTQYF
>TRBJ2-3|14|TRBV5-6
CASSPGLQADTQYF
>TRBJ1-1|14|TRBV5-1
CASSLAIMNTEAFF
>TRBJ1-5|15|TRBV7-2
CASSLEVSTYQPQHF
>TRBJ2-7|14|TRBV7-3
CASPGGGGAYEQYF
>TRBJ1-2|14|TRBV7-2
CASSLGWDTYGYTF
>TRBJ2-3|17|TRBV27
CASRRAGNIPSTDTQYF
>TRBJ1-1|15|TRBV9
CASSFRTGGYTEAFF
>TRBJ1-1|11|TRBV28
CASSLSTEAFF
>TRBJ2-1|15|TRBV5-1
CASSDSGGAHNEQFF
>TRBJ2-1|16|TRBV11-3
CASSSTRLTSYNEQFF
>TRBJ1-5|13|TRBV29-1
CSVARTGDQPQHF
>TRBJ1-3|15|TRBV9
CASSVGVSTWNTIYF
>TRBJ2-1|15|TRBV6-5
CASSLGRGLHNEQFF
>TRBJ1-1|14|TRBV5-1
CASSSHRGSTEAFF
>TRBJ1-1|12|TRBV7-8
CASRAGYTEAFF
>TRBJ2-3|14|TRBV9
CASSVDPISDTQYF
>TRBJ2-3|16|TRBV9
CASSFYSGANTDTQYF
>TRBJ2-7|16|TRBV7-2
CASSLGPGTSTYEQYF
>TRBJ1-2|15|TRBV29-1
CSVVLGWGTNYGYTF
>TRBJ2-1|13|TRBV11-3
CASSFDHYNEQFF
>TRBJ1-6|14|TRBV9
CASSVVAGDSPLHF
>TRBJ2-2|15|TRBV14
CASSQEMILTGELFF
>TRBJ2-1|15|TRBV19
CASKQGTSGNNEQFF
>TRBJ1-2|15|TRBV19
CASSTTGPGAYGYTF
>TRBJ2-1|16|TRBV9
CASSVGSSGGFDEQFF
>TRBJ1-3|14|TRBV30
CAWSLGESGNTIYF
>TRBJ2-5|18|TRBV5-5
CASSPAAAGSPFQETQYF